The source of this T cell receptor beta chain is a study of Ad26.COV2.S vaccination and SARS-CoV-2 variants. As for the study in general: Participants got Ad26.COV2.S intramuscularly, once or twice 56 days apart.

Profiled with immunoSEQ multiplex PCR; TCRdb holds only in-frame clones, not every one. The table includes 410,000 or so clones, about 90% detected once. In regard to this clone: Its specificity is unknown.

Notes on the study in general: Vaccinees and placebo recipients showed similar non-spike TCR breadth. Using TCR breadth and depth analyses may have led to underestimated total T cell responses.

Treatment of the sample: over 15 received Ad26.COV2.S at low or high dose, single or two shots; five or six received placebo; per-sample allocation not given. After the first vaccine or placebo injection, samples were drawn on day 63. CDR1 is SGHRS, CDR2 YFSETQ, per germline. This CDR3 spans 15 amino acids. V lost 1 base and J lost 7, with 12 bases in between. The chain carries TRBV5-1 and TRBJ1-6, with a tentative D call TRBD1 (5 bases). The clonotype comes from a person aged 18 to 65 who received the Ad26.COV2.S COVID-19 vaccine or a placebo. Sequenced material: peripheral blood, taken in a trial of Ad26.COV2.S vaccine versus placebo. The DNA of the CDR3 is TGCGCCAGCAGCTTGAAGACAGCTCAGAATTCACCCCTCCACTTT. Its protein product is CASSLKTAQNSPLHF.